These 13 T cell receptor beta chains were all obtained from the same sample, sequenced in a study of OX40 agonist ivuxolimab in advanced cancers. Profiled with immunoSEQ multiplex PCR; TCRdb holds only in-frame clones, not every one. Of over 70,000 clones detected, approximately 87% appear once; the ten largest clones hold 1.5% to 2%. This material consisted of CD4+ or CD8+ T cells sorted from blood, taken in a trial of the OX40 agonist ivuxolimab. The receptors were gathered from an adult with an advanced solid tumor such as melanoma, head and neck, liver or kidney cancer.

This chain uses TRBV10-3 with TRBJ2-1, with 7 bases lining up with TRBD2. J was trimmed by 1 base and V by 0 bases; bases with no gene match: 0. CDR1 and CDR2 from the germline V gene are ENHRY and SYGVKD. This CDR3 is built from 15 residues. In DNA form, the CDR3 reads TGTGCCATCAGTGAGTCTAGCGGGTCCTACAATGAGCAGTTCTTC. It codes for CAISESSGSYNEQFF.

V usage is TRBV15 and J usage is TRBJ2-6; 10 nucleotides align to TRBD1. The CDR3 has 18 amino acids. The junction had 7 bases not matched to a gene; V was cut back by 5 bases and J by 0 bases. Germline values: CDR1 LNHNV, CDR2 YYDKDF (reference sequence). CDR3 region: CATSGPGQGPSGANVLTF. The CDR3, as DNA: TGTGCCACCAGCGGGCCGGGACAGGGGCCCTCTGGGGCCAACGTCCTGACTTTC. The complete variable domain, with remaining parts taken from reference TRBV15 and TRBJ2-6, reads DAMVIQNPRYQVTQFGKPVTLSCSQTLNHNVMYWYQQKSSQAPKLLFHYYDKDFNNEADTPDNFQSRRPNTSFCFLDIRSPGLGDTAMYLCATSGPGQGPSGANVLTFGAGSRLTVL.

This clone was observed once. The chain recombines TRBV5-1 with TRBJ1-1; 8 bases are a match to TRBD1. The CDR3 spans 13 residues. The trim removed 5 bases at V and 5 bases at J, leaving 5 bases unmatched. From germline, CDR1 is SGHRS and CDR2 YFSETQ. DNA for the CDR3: TGCGCCAGCAGTCTACAGGGGGAAACTGAAGCTTTCTTT. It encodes CASSLQGETEAFF.

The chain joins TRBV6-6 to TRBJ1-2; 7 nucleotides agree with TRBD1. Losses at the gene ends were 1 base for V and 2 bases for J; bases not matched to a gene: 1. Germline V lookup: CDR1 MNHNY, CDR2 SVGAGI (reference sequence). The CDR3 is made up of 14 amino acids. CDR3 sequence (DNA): TGTGCCAGCAGTTACTTGGACAGGAACTATGGCTACACCTTC. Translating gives CASSYLDRNYGYTF.

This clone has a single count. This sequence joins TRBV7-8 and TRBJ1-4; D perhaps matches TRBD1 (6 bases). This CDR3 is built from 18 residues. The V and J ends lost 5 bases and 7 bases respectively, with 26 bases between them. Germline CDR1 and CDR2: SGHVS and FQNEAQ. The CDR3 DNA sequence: TGTGCCAGCAGCCCCCCGGGGGCAGGGAGCCCCTTGGGTGAAAAACTGTTTTTT. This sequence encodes CASSPPGAGSPLGEKLFF.

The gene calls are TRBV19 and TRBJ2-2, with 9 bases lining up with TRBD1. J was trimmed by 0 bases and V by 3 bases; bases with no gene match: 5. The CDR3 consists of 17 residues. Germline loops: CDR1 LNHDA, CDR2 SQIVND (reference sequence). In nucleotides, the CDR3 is TGTGCCAGTAGTATCAAAACAGGGGGCACGAACACCGGGGAGCTGTTTTTT. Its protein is CASSIKTGGTNTGELFF.

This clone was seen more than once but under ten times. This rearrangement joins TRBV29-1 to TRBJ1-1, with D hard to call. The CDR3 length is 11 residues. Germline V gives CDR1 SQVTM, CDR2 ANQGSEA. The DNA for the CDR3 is TGCACCGGACTGTTGAACACTGAAGCTTTCTTT. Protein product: CTGLLNTEAFF. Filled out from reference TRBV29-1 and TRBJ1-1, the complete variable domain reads SAVISQKPSRDICQRGTSLTIQCQVDSQVTMMFWYRQQPGQSLTLIATANQGSEATYESGFVIDKFPISRPNLTFSTLTVSNMSPEDSSIYLCTGLLNTEAFFGQGTRLTVV.

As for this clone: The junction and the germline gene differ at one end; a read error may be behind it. For the CDR3, the DNA is TGTGCCAGCTCAGAGGACACCAACTCCTTCGAGCAGTACTTC. Protein product: CASSEDTNSFEQYF. The chain is built from TRBV18 and TRBJ2-7; weak D call: TRBD1 (5 bases). The CDR3 runs 14 residues. Germline-derived CDR1 and CDR2 are KGHSH and LQKENI.

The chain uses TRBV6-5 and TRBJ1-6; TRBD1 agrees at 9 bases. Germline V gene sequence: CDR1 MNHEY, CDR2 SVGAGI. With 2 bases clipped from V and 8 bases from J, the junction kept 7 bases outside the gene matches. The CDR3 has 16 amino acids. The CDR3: CASSYAYGTGHSPLHF. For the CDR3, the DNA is TGTGCCAGCAGTTACGCCTACGGGACAGGGCATTCACCCCTCCACTTT.

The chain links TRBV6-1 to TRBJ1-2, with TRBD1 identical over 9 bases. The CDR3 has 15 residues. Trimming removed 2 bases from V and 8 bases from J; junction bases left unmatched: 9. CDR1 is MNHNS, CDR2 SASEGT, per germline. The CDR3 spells CASSEFGTGLGGYTF. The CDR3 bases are TGTGCCAGCAGTGAATTTGGGACAGGGCTAGGGGGCTACACCTTC.

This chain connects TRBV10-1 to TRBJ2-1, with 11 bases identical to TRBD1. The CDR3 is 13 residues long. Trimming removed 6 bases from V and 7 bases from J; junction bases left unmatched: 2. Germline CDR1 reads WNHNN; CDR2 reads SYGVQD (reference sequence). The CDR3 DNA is TGCGCCAGCAGGGACAGGGGGCGGAATGAGCAGTTCTTC. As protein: CASRDRGRNEQFF.

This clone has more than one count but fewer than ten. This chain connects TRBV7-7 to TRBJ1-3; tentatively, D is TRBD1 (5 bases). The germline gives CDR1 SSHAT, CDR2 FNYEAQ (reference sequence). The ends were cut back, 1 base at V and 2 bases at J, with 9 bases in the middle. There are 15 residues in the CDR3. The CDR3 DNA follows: TGTGCCAGCAGCTTAGATGCCAGGGCTGGAAACACCATATATTTT. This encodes CASSLDARAGNTIYF.

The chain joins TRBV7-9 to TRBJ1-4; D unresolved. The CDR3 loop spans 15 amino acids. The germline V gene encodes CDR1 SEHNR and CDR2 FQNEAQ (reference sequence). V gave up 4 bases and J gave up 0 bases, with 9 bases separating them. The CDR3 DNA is TGTGCCAGCAGCTCCGCGTCAGCAACTAATGAAAAACTGTTTTTT. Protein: CASSSASATNEKLFF. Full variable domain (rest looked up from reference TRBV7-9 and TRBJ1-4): DTGVSQNPRHKITKRGQNVTFRCDPISEHNRLYWYRQTLGQGPEFLTYFQNEAQLEKSRLLSDRFSAERPKGSFSTLEIQRTEQGDSAMYLCASSSASATNEKLFFGSGTQLSVL.